The sequence of this T cell receptor beta chain was determined in a study of OX40 agonist ivuxolimab in advanced cancers. Library preparation used the immunoSEQ multiplex PCR assay. This is the immuneACCESS table as TCRdb keeps it, with only in-frame sequences that have V and J called. A part of the clones is gone; compared with another copy, unresolved V genes explain less than half, and the rest is unexplained. Recorded for this sample are 17,000 or so clones; around 80% of them occurred a single time. 25% to 30% of the sample comes from the top ten. The sequenced sample was CD4+ or CD8+ T cells sorted from blood, obtained in a trial of the OX40 agonist ivuxolimab. Receptor source: an adult with an advanced solid tumor such as melanoma, head and neck, liver or kidney cancer.

The rearrangement uses TRBV2 and TRBJ2-1, with 7 bases lining up with TRBD1. The germline CDR1 and CDR2 sequences are SNHLY and FYNNEI. Losses at the gene ends were 7 bases for V and 5 bases for J; bases not matched to a gene: 14. The CDR3 has 16 residues. CDR3 nucleotide sequence: TGTGCCAGCACCCTGGTACAGGGGCCCCTGAACAATGAGCAGTTCTTC. Amino acids: CASTLVQGPLNNEQFF.